One and the same sample provided the 3 T cell receptor beta chains below, sequenced in a study of technical replicates of blood from four donors. Repertoires were generated with immunoSEQ multiplex PCR, while TCRdb's copy carries only in-frame clones and drops some. Here the sample spans approximately 85,000 clones, approximately 95% being singletons. The sample comprised T cells isolated from PBMCs. Every receptor here comes from a human donor in good health.

V usage is TRBV4-1 and J usage is TRBJ1-6; possible D gene TRBD1, 6 bases. The CDR3 has 16 amino acids. Germline values: CDR1 MGHRA, CDR2 YSYEKL. V was cut by 3 bases and J by 4 bases, with 13 bases left in between. CDR3 residues: CASSQFQGSYNSPLHF. CDR3 in DNA: TGCGCCAGCAGCCAGTTTCAGGGGTCTTATAATTCACCCCTCCACTTT.

CDR3 DNA: TGTGCCATCAGTGAGCGGCTAGCGGGAGGACGGATCTACGAGCAGTACTTC. Amino acids: CAISERLAGGRIYEQYF. This chain joins TRBV10-3 and TRBJ2-7, with TRBD2 identical over 11 bases. The CDR3 has 17 residues. Germline-derived CDR1 and CDR2 are ENHRY and SYGVKD. V shed 2 bases, J shed 3 bases, and the junction held 9 bases outside the gene matches.

This clone showed up just a few times. V usage is TRBV7-8 and J usage is TRBJ1-2; 10 bases map to TRBD1. Per germline, CDR1 SGHVS and CDR2 FQNEAQ. The CDR3 totals 14 residues. Trimming cost V 4 bases and J 8 bases; bases outside gene matches: 7. The CDR3 here is CASSSGTGVSGYTF. The CDR3 coding sequence is TGTGCCAGCAGCTCAGGGACAGGGGTGAGCGGCTACACCTTC. The full variable domain, rest sourced from reference TRBV7-8 and TRBJ1-2, is GAGVSQSPRYKVAKRGQDVALRCDPISGHVSLFWYQQALGQGPEFLTYFQNEAQLDKSGLPSDRFFAERPEGSVSTLKIQRTQQEDSAVYLCASSSGTGVSGYTFGSGTRLTVV.